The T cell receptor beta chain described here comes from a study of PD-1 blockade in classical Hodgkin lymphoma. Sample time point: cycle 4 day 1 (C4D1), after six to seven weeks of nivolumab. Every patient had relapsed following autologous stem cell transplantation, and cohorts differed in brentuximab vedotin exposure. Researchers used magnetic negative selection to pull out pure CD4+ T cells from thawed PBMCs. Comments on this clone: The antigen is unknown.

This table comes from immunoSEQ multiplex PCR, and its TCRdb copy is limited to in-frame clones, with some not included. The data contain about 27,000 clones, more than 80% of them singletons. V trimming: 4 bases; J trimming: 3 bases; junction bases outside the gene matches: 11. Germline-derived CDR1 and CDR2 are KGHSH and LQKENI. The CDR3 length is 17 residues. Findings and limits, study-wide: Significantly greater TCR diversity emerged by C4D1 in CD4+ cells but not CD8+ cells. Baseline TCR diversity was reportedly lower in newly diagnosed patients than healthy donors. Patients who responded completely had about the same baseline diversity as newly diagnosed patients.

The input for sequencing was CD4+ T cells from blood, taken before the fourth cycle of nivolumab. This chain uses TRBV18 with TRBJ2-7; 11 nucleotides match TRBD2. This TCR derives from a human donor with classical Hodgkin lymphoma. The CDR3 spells CASSLTTIAGGLYEQYF. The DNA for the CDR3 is TGTGCCAGCTCACTCACTACAATAGCGGGAGGGCTCTACGAGCAGTACTTC.